Listed here are 28 T cell receptor beta chains from one sample, sequenced in a study of blood T cell repertoires in COVID-19. Assay used: immunoSEQ multiplex PCR; TCRdb lists only in-frame clones, some missing. Here the sample spans 75,000 to 90,000 clones, less than 85% being singletons. Sequenced sample: peripheral blood. The source is a woman in her 70s with acute or convalescent COVID-19.

This clone was seen a few times. The rearrangement joins TRBV6-2 or TRBV6-3 to TRBJ1-1; D gene uncertain. The germline V gene encodes CDR1 MNHEY and CDR2 SVGEGT. The CDR3 extends over 15 amino acids. V was shortened by 5 bases and J by 0 bases, with 13 bases between the two germline ends. CDR3 loop: CASSAKRFLNTEAFF. Written as DNA, the CDR3 is TGTGCCAGCAGTGCAAAGAGATTCCTGAACACTGAAGCTTTCTTT.

The chain links TRBV18 to TRBJ1-2, with 9 bases identical to TRBD1. CDR3 size: 15 residues. The germline V gene has CDR1 KGHSH and CDR2 LQKENI. V was pared by 0 bases and J by 7 bases, with 6 bases of the junction left unmatched. The CDR3 loop is CASSPPGTGRSGYTF. The CDR3 DNA follows: TGTGCCAGCTCACCACCGGGGACAGGGAGGAGTGGCTACACCTTC.

The V call is TRBV11-3, the J call TRBJ1-1; the D is unclear. V was shortened by 3 bases and J by 4 bases, with 9 bases between the two germline ends. The CDR3 has 13 residues. The V gene's germline CDR1 is SGHNT and CDR2 YENEEA. The CDR3 spells CASSFRGPTEAFF. CDR3 DNA: TGTGCCAGCAGCTTTCGGGGTCCCACTGAAGCTTTCTTT. The full variable domain, in which reference TRBV11-3 and TRBJ1-1 provide the parts outside the CDR3, is EAGVVQSPRYKIIEKKQPVAFWCNPISGHNTLYWYLQNLGQGPELLIRYENEEAVDDSQLPKDRFSAERLKGVDSTLKIQPAELGDSAVYLCASSFRGPTEAFFGQGTRLTVV.

This chain joins TRBV6-5 and TRBJ1-5; 7 nucleotides line up with TRBD1. The CDR3 consists of 14 residues. V shed 6 bases, J shed 4 bases, and the junction held 6 bases outside the gene matches. The V gene's germline CDR1 is MNHEY and CDR2 SVGAGI. The CDR3 is CASRPTGLNQPQHF. In DNA form, the CDR3 reads TGTGCCAGCAGGCCGACAGGGCTTAATCAGCCCCAGCATTTT.

This chain uses TRBV29-1 with TRBJ2-2, with D perhaps matching TRBD2 (6 bases). With 2 bases removed from V and 6 bases from J, the gap between germline ends came to 16 bases. The V gene's germline CDR1 is SQVTM and CDR2 ANQGSEA. This CDR3 spans 15 amino acids. The CDR3 bases are TGCAGCGTTGAATCGGGGACTGCGGGTTCCGGGGAGCTGTTTTTT. Translated, it gives CSVESGTAGSGELFF.

The CDR3, as DNA: TGTGCCAGCAGCCCCCCGGGAGGGTCCCACGAGCAGTACTTC. Translated, it gives CASSPPGGSHEQYF. V is TRBV5-4 and J is TRBJ2-7; 8 positions agree with TRBD2. Germline V gives CDR1 SGHNT, CDR2 YYREEE (reference sequence). The CDR3 extends over 14 amino acids. V dropped 4 bases and J dropped 5; count of bases not matched to a gene: 8. Complete variable domain (other parts from reference TRBV5-4 and TRBJ2-7): ETGVTQSPTHLIKTRGQQVTLRCSSQSGHNTVSWYQQALGQGPQFIFQYYREEENGRGNFPPRFSGLQFPNYSSELNVNALELDDSALYLCASSPPGGSHEQYFGPGTRLTVT.

The chain recombines TRBV20-1 with TRBJ2-7; tentatively, D is TRBD1 (6 bases). This CDR3 contains 13 residues. Per germline, CDR1 DFQATT and CDR2 SNEGSKA (reference sequence). Deletions cut 3 bases from V and 5 bases from J, with 14 bases between. The chain's CDR3 is CSASSQGFDEQYF. The CDR3 bases are TGCAGTGCTAGTTCGCAGGGGTTCGACGAGCAGTACTTC.

The J gene is TRBJ2-6, the V gene TRBV18; TRBD1 matches at 8 bases. This CDR3 has 16 amino acids. Losses at the gene ends were 9 bases for V and 0 bases for J; bases not matched to a gene: 7. The germline V gene encodes CDR1 KGHSH and CDR2 LQKENI. The CDR3 sequence is CASSTGVSSGANVLTF. The CDR3 coding sequence is TGTGCCAGTTCGACAGGGGTCAGCTCTGGGGCCAACGTCCTGACTTTC.

The genes are TRBV25-1 and TRBJ2-1; 8 bases match TRBD2. The CDR3 covers 15 residues. Trimming at V came to 3 bases and at J to 8 bases, leaving 9 bases not matched to a gene. From germline, CDR1 is MGHDK and CDR2 SYGVNS. CDR3 protein: CASSEGQAGGDEQFF. CDR3 DNA: TGTGCCAGCAGTGAGGGCCAGGCGGGGGGCGATGAGCAGTTCTTC.

The chain recombines TRBV3-1 (or the pseudogene TRBV3-2) with TRBJ2-7; 7 nucleotides line up with TRBD1. The CDR3 is 14 amino acids. CDR1 and CDR2 (germline): LGHDT, YNNKEL (reference sequence). Trimming took 2 bases from V and 7 from J; bases not matched to a gene: 8. CDR3 protein: CASSQLTGDREQYF. In nucleotides, the CDR3 is TGTGCCAGCAGCCAACTCACAGGGGATCGGGAGCAGTACTTC.

V is TRBV7-8 and J is TRBJ1-1; unclear D gene. CDR3 length equals 12 residues. Germline CDR1 SGHVS, CDR2 FQNEAQ. V lost 1 base and J lost 2, with 2 bases in between. CDR3 region: CASSLVNTEAFF. The DNA of the CDR3 is TGTGCCAGCAGCTTAGTAAACACTGAAGCTTTCTTT.

The rearrangement joins TRBV5-4 to TRBJ1-6; tentatively, D is TRBD1 (6 bases). The CDR3 has 13 amino acids. Per the germline V gene, CDR1 is SGHNT and CDR2 is YYREEE (reference sequence). V was trimmed by 3 bases and J by 11 bases, leaving 12 bases between them. CDR3 bases: TGTGCCAGCAGCTCCAGGGGTGCGACACCCCTCCACTTT. Encoded protein: CASSSRGATPLHF.

This clone was found a few times. The chain carries TRBV19 and TRBJ1-6, with unresolved D. With 1 base removed from V and 0 bases from J, the gap between germline ends came to 10 bases. This CDR3 region has 17 residues. CDR1 is LNHDA and CDR2 is SQIVND in the germline V gene (reference sequence). The CDR3 region is CASSIGEERSYNSPLHF. CDR3 in DNA: TGTGCCAGTAGTATAGGGGAGGAACGCTCCTATAATTCACCCCTCCACTTT.

For the CDR3, the DNA is TGTGCCAGCAGTCAAGAGGACAGGGCCAATACTAACTATGGCTACACCTTC. It specifies CASSQEDRANTNYGYTF. The chain employs TRBV27 and TRBJ1-2; 8 bases are a match to TRBD1. V lost 5 bases and J lost 0; bases outside the gene matches: 11. This CDR3 contains 17 residues. Germline loops: CDR1 MNHEY, CDR2 SMNVEV (reference sequence).

The rearrangement joins TRBV6-2 or TRBV6-3 to TRBJ1-2; TRBD1 might be the D (5 bases). Germline CDR1 reads MNHEY; CDR2 reads SVGEGT. Between the trimmed V and J ends, which lost 2 bases and 4 bases, there was a span of 17 bases. The CDR3 is 16 residues long. CDR3 sequence: CASSYVKPQGSYGYTF. CDR3 DNA sequence: TGTGCCAGCAGTTACGTAAAGCCCCAGGGAAGCTATGGCTACACCTTC.

The rearrangement joins TRBV27 to TRBJ1-5; D gene ambiguous. Trimming shortened V by 1 base and J by 4 bases, and 14 bases separated the two germline ends. CDR1 and CDR2 (germline): MNHEY, SMNVEV (reference sequence). This CDR3 contains 16 residues. The CDR3 coding sequence is TGTGCCAGCAGTTTATACGGAGGGTCAGGTAATCAGCCCCAGCATTTT. It encodes CASSLYGGSGNQPQHF.

This chain uses TRBV15 with TRBJ2-2; D unclear. Looked up from germline, CDR1 is LNHNV and CDR2 is YYDKDF (reference sequence). The CDR3 length is 15 residues. V lost 0 bases, J lost 4 bases, and 9 bases lay in between. CDR3: CATSRDVPITGELFF. CDR3 sequence (DNA): TGTGCCACCAGCAGAGATGTGCCTATCACCGGGGAGCTGTTTTTT. Together with reference TRBV15 and TRBJ2-2, the CDR3 gives the full variable domain: DAMVIQNPRYQVTQFGKPVTLSCSQTLNHNVMYWYQQKSSQAPKLLFHYYDKDFNNEADTPDNFQSRRPNTSFCFLDIRSPGLGDTAMYLCATSRDVPITGELFFGEGSRLTVL.

This clone was counted once. This chain joins TRBV5-6 and TRBJ2-7; D perhaps matches TRBD1 (5 bases). Germline CDR1 SGHDT, CDR2 YYEEEE. Trimming pared 5 bases from V and 2 bases from J, leaving 14 bases between. The CDR3 length is 14 residues. The CDR3 DNA is TGTGCCAGCAGTTATGGGGCCGACACCTACGAGCAGTACTTC. It translates to CASSYGADTYEQYF.

The chain is built from TRBV18 and TRBJ1-6; D ambiguous. The CDR3 sequence is 13 residues long. Trimming pared 3 bases from V and 14 bases from J, leaving 14 bases between. Germline V lookup: CDR1 KGHSH, CDR2 LQKENI. The CDR3 DNA follows: TGTGCCAGCTCACCGTCCGTGCTGTCAGCCCTCCACTTT. It is translated as CASSPSVLSALHF.

The chain combines TRBV9 with TRBJ2-3; 7 bases align to TRBD2. This CDR3 has 16 residues. V shed 0 bases, J shed 0 bases, and the junction held 4 bases outside the gene matches. CDR1 and CDR2 (germline): SGDLS, YYNGEE. The CDR3 nucleotides read TGTGCCAGCAGCGTAGTGGCAGCGGGGAGCACAGATACGCAGTATTTT. Protein product: CASSVVAAGSTDTQYF.

The chain uses TRBV6-6 and TRBJ1-6, with 8 bases identical to TRBD1. Germline CDR1 MNHNY, CDR2 SVGAGI (reference sequence). The ends lost 2 bases at V and 10 bases at J; junction bases unmatched: 7. This CDR3 spans 15 amino acids. The CDR3: CASSYIGQGGSPLHF. The CDR3 DNA is TGTGCCAGCAGTTACATTGGACAGGGCGGATCACCCCTCCACTTT.

The genes are TRBV7-9 and TRBJ2-1, with 9 bases aligning to TRBD2. Germline CDR1 SEHNR, CDR2 FQNEAQ (reference sequence). With V trimmed by 1 base and J by 5 bases, 9 bases remained unmatched. This CDR3 has 17 amino acids. CDR3 bases: TGTGCCAGCAGCTTAGTCCCCGGGACTAGCTTTCACAATGAGCAGTTCTTC. Translating gives CASSLVPGTSFHNEQFF.

The rearrangement uses TRBV27 and TRBJ1-1; D might be TRBD1 (6 bases). This CDR3 has 16 residues. Germline V gives CDR1 MNHEY, CDR2 SMNVEV (reference sequence). Trimming stripped 2 bases from V and 7 bases from J, with 20 bases between. As DNA, the CDR3 is TGTGCCAGCAGTTTAAGGGGGTTCGGACAGCCCTATGAAGCTTTCTTT. This translates into CASSLRGFGQPYEAFF.

This chain uses TRBV27 with TRBJ1-6; no firm D call. From germline, CDR1 is MNHEY and CDR2 SMNVEV (reference sequence). Trimming took off 5 bases at V and 7 bases at J, with 18 bases between the two ends. This CDR3 spans 16 amino acids. The CDR3 loop reads CASSPGNPSLNSPLHF. The CDR3 DNA is TGTGCCAGCAGTCCCGGGAACCCTAGTCTCAATTCACCCCTCCACTTT.

V is TRBV5-1 and J is TRBJ1-2, with 11 bases aligning to TRBD1. V trimming: 2 bases; J trimming: 0 bases; junction bases outside the gene matches: 9. Germline lookup yields CDR1 SGHRS and CDR2 YFSETQ. The CDR3 is 18 amino acids. The CDR3 here is CASSLVGDRGSPNYGYTF. The DNA for the CDR3 is TGCGCCAGCAGCTTAGTAGGGGACAGGGGGTCTCCTAACTATGGCTACACCTTC.

This clone occurred once. The chain joins TRBV7-9 to TRBJ1-1; 7 bases align to TRBD1. V was pared by 5 bases and J by 7 bases, with 4 bases of the junction left unmatched. In germline, CDR1 is SEHNR, CDR2 FQNEAQ (reference sequence). The CDR3 loop spans 12 amino acids. CDR3 nucleotides: TGTGCCAGCAGCATAAGACAGGGTGAAGCTTTCTTT. This codes for CASSIRQGEAFF.

The rearrangement uses TRBV24-1 and TRBJ2-7; 10 nucleotides align to TRBD2. CDR1 and CDR2 from the germline V gene are KGHDR and SFDVKD. Trimming at V came to 1 base and at J to 7 bases, leaving 12 bases not matched to a gene. This CDR3 is built from 17 residues. The CDR3 region is CATSDFASGGDLREQYF. The CDR3 coding sequence is TGTGCCACCAGTGATTTCGCTAGCGGGGGTGACCTACGAGAGCAGTACTTC.

The chain recombines TRBV13 with TRBJ2-7, with 7 bases lining up with TRBD1. Germline V gene data show CDR1 as PRHDT and CDR2 as FYEKMQ (reference sequence). This CDR3 has 14 amino acids. The V segment lost 2 bases and the J segment 3 bases; nucleotides outside the gene matches: 4. The CDR3 region has the DNA TGTGCCAGCAGCTTACGGCAGGGGGACTACGAGCAGTACTTC. Its translation is CASSLRQGDYEQYF.